This record looks at one T cell receptor (beta chain) sequence and its context. Here immunoSEQ multiplex PCR was the method, and the copy in TCRdb shows in-frame clones only, minus some. The data show about 19,000 clones, roughly 90% seen once. The sample comes from a study of blood T cell repertoires in COVID-19. Study-level background: The origin of the acute and convalescent COVID-19 samples was the United States, Italy and Spain.

This clonotype was sampled from a human donor in a cohort sampled during active COVID-19. Specimen: peripheral blood.

This chain's CDR3 is CASSGTGRETQYF. DNA for the CDR3: TGTGCCAGCAGCGGGACAGGTCGGGAGACCCAGTACTTC. This chain joins TRBV5-6 and TRBJ2-5; 8 nucleotides match TRBD1. V lost 4 bases and J lost 5; bases outside the gene matches: 4. The CDR3 has 13 residues. The germline CDR1 and CDR2 sequences are SGHDT and YYEEEE.